The rows below give T cell receptor beta chains drawn from one sample of a study of blood T cell repertoires in COVID-19. Libraries were prepared by immunoSEQ multiplex PCR; TCRdb keeps only in-frame clonotypes and omits some of them. The table shows approximately 110,000 clones, with 69% occurring only once. The sample comprised peripheral blood. The receptors were sampled from an elderly man with acute or convalescent COVID-19. CDR3s include the opening cysteine and the closing phenylalanine or tryptophan. A D gene is named only where the DNA matches it firmly. Some rows have no size entry. The others give once, few or many, or a class for an expanded clone.

length: 13; V: TRBV4-3; size: .; D: TRBD1; J: TRBJ1-4; DNA: TGCGCCAGCGGGACAGGGGGTGCTGAAAAACTGTTTTTT; CDR3: CASGTGGAEKLFF
length: 13; V: TRBV6-2/TRBV6-3; size: .; D: .; J: TRBJ2-7; DNA: TGTGCCAGCAGTTACTCTACAGCCTACGAGCAGTACTTC; CDR3: CASSYSTAYEQYF
length: 15; V: TRBV28; size: .; D: TRBD2; J: TRBJ2-1; DNA: TGTGCCAGGTTGTGGGCGGGAGAAAGTCCCGGGGAGCAGTTCTTC; CDR3: CARLWAGESPGEQFF
length: 16; V: TRBV19; size: few; D: TRBD2; J: TRBJ2-3; DNA: TGTGCCAGTAGTAGCGGACTAGCGACTATCACAGATACGCAGTATTTT; CDR3: CASSSGLATITDTQYF
length: 17; V: TRBV3-1/TRBV3-2; size: .; D: .; J: TRBJ1-3; DNA: TGTGCCAGCAGCCATTCCGTGGGACAACCCTCTGGAAACACCATATATTTT; CDR3: CASSHSVGQPSGNTIYF
length: 16; V: TRBV5-6; size: .; D: TRBD2; J: TRBJ2-1; DNA: TGTGCCAGCAGCTTGGATAGCGGGAGTATCTACAATGAGCAGTTCTTC; CDR3: CASSLDSGSIYNEQFF
length: 15; V: TRBV30; size: .; D: TRBD1; J: TRBJ1-3; DNA: TGTGCCTGGAGTGTGAGGGGGACAGTCGGGAACACCATATATTTT; CDR3: CAWSVRGTVGNTIYF
length: 13; V: TRBV5-6; size: .; D: .; J: TRBJ1-6; DNA: TGTGCCAGCAGCTTACAGGGTAATTCACCCCTCCACTTT; CDR3: CASSLQGNSPLHF
length: 15; V: TRBV25-1; size: .; D: .; J: TRBJ2-1; DNA: TGTGCCAGCAGTGAATCGATGACAGGAGGCAATGAGCAGTTCTTC; CDR3: CASSESMTGGNEQFF
length: 15; V: TRBV24-1; size: .; D: .; J: TRBJ2-6; DNA: TGTGCCACCAGTCATCCGGGGTCTGGGGCCAACGTCCTGACTTTC; CDR3: CATSHPGSGANVLTF
length: 15; V: TRBV4-3; size: .; D: .; J: TRBJ2-4; DNA: TGCGCCAGCAGCCAAATGCTAGGAACCAAAAACATTCAGTACTTC; CDR3: CASSQMLGTKNIQYF
length: 15; V: TRBV20-1; size: .; D: .; J: TRBJ2-1; DNA: TGCAGTGCTAGTCATGGTAGTAGCGGCCACAATGAGCAGTTCTTC; CDR3: CSASHGSSGHNEQFF
length: 11; V: TRBV13; size: few; D: TRBD2; J: TRBJ2-2; DNA: TGTGCCAGCAGTAAGGCTAGCGGGATCCGTTTT; CDR3: CASSKASGIRF
length: 12; V: TRBV29-1; size: .; D: .; J: TRBJ1-2; DNA: TGCAGCGTTGACCAGGGTAGTTATGGCTACACCTTC; CDR3: CSVDQGSYGYTF
length: 13; V: TRBV12-5; size: .; D: .; J: TRBJ1-2; DNA: TGTGCTAGTGGTTTGTCGGGGATTAGTGGCTACACCTTC; CDR3: CASGLSGISGYTF
length: 17; V: TRBV28; size: .; D: .; J: TRBJ2-2; DNA: TGTGCCAGCAGTTTAGAGGCTGCGGGACTGCACACCGGGGAGCTGTTTTTT; CDR3: CASSLEAAGLHTGELFF
length: 14; V: TRBV7-2; size: .; D: TRBD2; J: TRBJ2-5; DNA: TGTGCCAGCACTATAGCGGGAGGTTTGGAGACCCAGTACTTC; CDR3: CASTIAGGLETQYF
length: 12; V: TRBV29-1; size: .; D: TRBD2; J: TRBJ2-7; DNA: TGCAGTGGGGGGGACCCCCGCTACGAGCAGTACTTC; CDR3: CSGGDPRYEQYF
length: 16; V: TRBV9; size: .; D: .; J: TRBJ2-5; DNA: TGTGCCAGCAGCGCGAGGATGTCCGAAGGTCAAGAGACCCAGTACTTC; CDR3: CASSARMSEGQETQYF
length: 15; V: TRBV11-2; size: once; D: .; J: TRBJ1-1; DNA: TGTGCCAGCAGCCCGGGGGAGGGTAATACGGACACAGCTTTCTTT; CDR3: CASSPGEGNTDTAFF
length: 16; V: TRBV7-9; size: .; D: .; J: TRBJ2-2; DNA: TGTGCCAGCATCCCTCGTGAGCGGGCCTTGACCGGGGAGCTGTTTTTT; CDR3: CASIPRERALTGELFF
length: 15; V: TRBV3-1/TRBV3-2; size: .; D: TRBD2; J: TRBJ2-7; DNA: TGTGCCAGCAGCCCCGGGACTAGCGGGAGACACGAGCAGTACTTC; CDR3: CASSPGTSGRHEQYF
length: 14; V: TRBV24-1; size: .; D: .; J: TRBJ1-2; DNA: TGTGCCACCAGTTCCTCAGGGTCGAGTCGCGGCTACACCTTC; CDR3: CATSSSGSSRGYTF
length: 13; V: TRBV12-3/TRBV12-4; size: .; D: .; J: TRBJ1-2; DNA: TGTGCCAGCAGTTTACAGGGCGCCTATGGCTACACCTTC; CDR3: CASSLQGAYGYTF
length: 15; V: TRBV4-3; size: .; D: TRBD2; J: TRBJ2-7; DNA: TGCGCCAGCAGCCAAGATATCTTCGGGGGGTACGAGCAGTACTTC; CDR3: CASSQDIFGGYEQYF
length: 14; V: TRBV11-3; size: few; D: .; J: TRBJ2-7; DNA: TGTGCCAGCAGCTTATCCAGGGGCTCCTACGAGCAGTACTTC; CDR3: CASSLSRGSYEQYF
length: 15; V: TRBV9; size: .; D: .; J: TRBJ2-7; DNA: TGTGCCAGCAGCGTAGAAATCACTAGCTACTACGAGCAGTACTTC; CDR3: CASSVEITSYYEQYF
length: 16; V: TRBV7-2; size: .; D: TRBD2; J: TRBJ2-3; DNA: TGTGCCAGCAGCGACCGACTAGCCCGAGCGGCAGATACGCAGTATTTT; CDR3: CASSDRLARAADTQYF
length: 15; V: TRBV6-4; size: once; D: TRBD2; J: TRBJ2-3; DNA: TGTGCCAGCAGCCCGCTAGCGGGAGTGGCAGATACGCAGTATTTT; CDR3: CASSPLAGVADTQYF
length: 13; V: TRBV28; size: .; D: .; J: TRBJ1-1; DNA: TGTGCCAGCAGTTTTGAGGGGAACACTGAAGCTTTCTTT; CDR3: CASSFEGNTEAFF
length: 15; V: TRBV18; size: .; D: TRBD1; J: TRBJ1-4; DNA: TGTGCCAGCTCACGCTACAGGGGCTTAACCGAAAAACTGTTTTTT; CDR3: CASSRYRGLTEKLFF
length: 14; V: TRBV19; size: .; D: TRBD2; J: TRBJ2-1; DNA: TGTGCCAGTAGAACAACCGGGACTAGCGGGACCGAAGTCTTC; CDR3: CASRTTGTSGTEVF
length: 13; V: TRBV25-1; size: .; D: TRBD2; J: TRBJ2-5; DNA: TGTGCCACCTTGCTAGCGGATCAAGAGACCCAGTACTTC; CDR3: CATLLADQETQYF
length: 14; V: TRBV29-1; size: .; D: .; J: TRBJ2-3; DNA: TGCAGCGTTGAAGAAGCGGAGGGGCCAGATACGCAGTATTTT; CDR3: CSVEEAEGPDTQYF
length: 18; V: TRBV2; size: .; D: TRBD2; J: TRBJ2-2; DNA: TGTGCCAGCAGTGTCCCACTACTAGCGGCCCTAAACACCGGGGAGCTGTTTTTT; CDR3: CASSVPLLAALNTGELFF
length: 15; V: TRBV7-2; size: many; D: TRBD2; J: TRBJ2-7; DNA: TGTGCCAGCAGCCCTCAACCGACTAGCGGGTACGAGCAGTACTTC; CDR3: CASSPQPTSGYEQYF
length: 13; V: TRBV9; size: .; D: TRBD2; J: TRBJ2-2; DNA: TGTGCCAGCGGTCTAGCGGGAATCGGGGAGCTGTTTTTT; CDR3: CASGLAGIGELFF
length: 11; V: TRBV3-1/TRBV3-2; size: few; D: .; J: TRBJ1-4; DNA: TGTGCCAGCAGCCACAGTGAAAAACTGTTTTTT; CDR3: CASSHSEKLFF
length: 18; V: TRBV7-8; size: .; D: .; J: TRBJ1-2; DNA: TGTGCCAGCAGCTCTTCCACAGGGCCAGCTCAAGTGTCGAGTGGCTACACCTTC; CDR3: CASSSSTGPAQVSSGYTF
length: 13; V: TRBV28; size: .; D: .; J: TRBJ1-4; DNA: TGTGCCAGCAGTTCAGGGTCTAATGAAAAACTGTTTTTT; CDR3: CASSSGSNEKLFF
length: 13; V: TRBV10-2; size: .; D: .; J: TRBJ2-7; DNA: TGCGCCAGCACGACTAGTCCCATCTACGAGCAGTACTTC; CDR3: CASTTSPIYEQYF
length: 14; V: TRBV18; size: .; D: TRBD2; J: TRBJ2-7; DNA: TGTGCCAGCTCACCAAGGGGACTAGGTTACGAGCAGTACTTC; CDR3: CASSPRGLGYEQYF
length: 14; V: TRBV5-4; size: .; D: TRBD1; J: TRBJ2-7; DNA: TGTGCCAGCAGCACCGGGACAGGGTCCTACGAGCAGTACTTC; CDR3: CASSTGTGSYEQYF
length: 13; V: TRBV27; size: .; D: .; J: TRBJ1-6; DNA: TGTGCCAGCGGAGGTCATAGAGGTTCACCCCTCCACTTT; CDR3: CASGGHRGSPLHF